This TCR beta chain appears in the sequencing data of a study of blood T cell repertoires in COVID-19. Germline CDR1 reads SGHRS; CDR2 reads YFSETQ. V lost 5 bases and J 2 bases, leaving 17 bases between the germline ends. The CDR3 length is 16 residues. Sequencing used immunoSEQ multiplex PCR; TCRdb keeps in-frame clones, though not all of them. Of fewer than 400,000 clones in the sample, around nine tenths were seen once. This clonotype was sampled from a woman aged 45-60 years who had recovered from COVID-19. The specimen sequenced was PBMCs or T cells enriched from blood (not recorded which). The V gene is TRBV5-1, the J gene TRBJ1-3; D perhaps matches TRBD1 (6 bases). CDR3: CASRQSGTPPGNTIYF. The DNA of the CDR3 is TGCGCCAGCAGGCAATCCGGGACACCCCCTGGAAACACCATATATTTT.